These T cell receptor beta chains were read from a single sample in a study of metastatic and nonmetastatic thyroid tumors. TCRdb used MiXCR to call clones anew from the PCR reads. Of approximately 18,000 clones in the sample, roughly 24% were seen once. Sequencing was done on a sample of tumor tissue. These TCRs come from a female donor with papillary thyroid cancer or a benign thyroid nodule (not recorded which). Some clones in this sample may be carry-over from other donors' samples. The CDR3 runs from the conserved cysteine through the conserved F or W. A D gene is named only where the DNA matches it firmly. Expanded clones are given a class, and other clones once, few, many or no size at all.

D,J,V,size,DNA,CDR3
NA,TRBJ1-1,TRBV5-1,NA,TGCGCCAGCAGCTTGTCTACAGTGAACACTGAAGCTTTCTTT,CASSLSTVNTEAFF
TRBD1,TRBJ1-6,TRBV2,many,TGTGCCAGGGGACAGGGGGGTTTTAATTCACCCCTCCACTTT,CARGQGGFNSPLHF
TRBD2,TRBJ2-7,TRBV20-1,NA,TGCAGTGCTATACAAGGGACTAGCGGGAAGCGGAGCGAGCAGTACTTC,CSAIQGTSGKRSEQYF
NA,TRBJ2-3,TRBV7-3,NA,TGTGCCAGCAGCTTAAGCCAGGCCACAGATACGCAGTATTTT,CASSLSQATDTQYF
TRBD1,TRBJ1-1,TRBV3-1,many,TGTGCCAGCAGCCAAGTAATGGGACAGGGGGACACTGAAGCTTTCTTT,CASSQVMGQGDTEAFF
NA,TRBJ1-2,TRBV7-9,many,TGTGCCAGCAGCTTGGAGGGATCCCATGGCTACACCTTC,CASSLEGSHGYTF
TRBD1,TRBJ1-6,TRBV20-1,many,TGCAGTGCCTGTCGACAGGGATGGTACTCACCCCTCCACTTT,CSACRQGWYSPLHF
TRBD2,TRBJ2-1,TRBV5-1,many,TGCGCCAGCAGCTTGAAGCGGGGGGCCTACAATGAGCAGTTCTTC,CASSLKRGAYNEQFF
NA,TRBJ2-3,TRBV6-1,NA,TGTGCCAGCAGTGACAGGGGAGGAGGCACAGATACGCAGTATTTT,CASSDRGGGTDTQYF
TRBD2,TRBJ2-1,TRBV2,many,TGTGCCAGCAGCCTAGCGGGAGGGTACAATGAGCAGTTCTTC,CASSLAGGYNEQFF
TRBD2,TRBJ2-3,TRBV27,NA,TGTGCCAGCACTTTGGAGCGGGATCAAACAGATACGCAGTATTTT,CASTLERDQTDTQYF
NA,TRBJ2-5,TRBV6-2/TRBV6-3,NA,TGTGCCAGCAGCCGAGGCACTGCTGGGACCCAGTACTTC,CASSRGTAGTQYF
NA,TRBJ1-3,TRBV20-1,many,TGCAGTGCTGGAAGGACGGCTGGAAACACCATATATTTT,CSAGRTAGNTIYF
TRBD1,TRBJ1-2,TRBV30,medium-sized,TGTGCCTGGAGTCGACAGGGCCCCCTTAACTATGGCTACACCTTC,CAWSRQGPLNYGYTF
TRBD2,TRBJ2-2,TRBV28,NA,TGTGCTAGCAGTTGGGGGAGGGCGACCGGGGAGCTGTTTTTT,CASSWGRATGELFF
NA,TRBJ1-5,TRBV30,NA,TGTGCCTGGAGTCTCGGACAGTCCCAGCCCCAGCATTTT,CAWSLGQSQPQHF
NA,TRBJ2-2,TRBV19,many,TGTGCCAGTAAAGGTGTCACGGTTCGGATGAACACCGGGGAGCTGTTTTTT,CASKGVTVRMNTGELFF
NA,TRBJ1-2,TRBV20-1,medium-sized,TGCAGTGCTAGAGTTCAGGGGTGGGGCTACACCTTC,CSARVQGWGYTF
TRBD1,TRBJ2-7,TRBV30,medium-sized,TGTGCCTCGGCAGGGGGATACGAGCAGTACTTC,CASAGGYEQYF
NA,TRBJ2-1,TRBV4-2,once,TGTGCCAGCAGCCAAGAAAGGTGGGGCACTGGGCCTCCCTCCTACAATGAGCAGTTCTTC,CASSQERWGTGPPSYNEQFF
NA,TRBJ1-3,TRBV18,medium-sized,TGTGCCAGCTCACCGTTCCGACAGGATATTGGAAACACCATATATTTT,CASSPFRQDIGNTIYF
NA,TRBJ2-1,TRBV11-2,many,TGTGCCAGCATAGGCAGGCGCTCCAATGAGCAGTTCTTC,CASIGRRSNEQFF
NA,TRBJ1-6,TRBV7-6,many,TGTGCCAGCAGCTTAGCCCGACAGGCCTATAATTCACCCCTCCACTTT,CASSLARQAYNSPLHF
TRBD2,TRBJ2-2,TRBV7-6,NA,TGTGCCAGCAGCTTACGGGGGCCGGGACTAGCGGGAGTTCGCACCGGGGAGCTGTTTTTT,CASSLRGPGLAGVRTGELFF
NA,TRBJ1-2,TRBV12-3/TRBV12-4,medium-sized,TGTGCCAGCAGTTTGCAGAACTATGGCTACACCTTC,CASSLQNYGYTF
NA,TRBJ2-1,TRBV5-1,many,TGCGCCAGCAGCTTGGGGGGGAGACTCAATGAGCAGTTCTTC,CASSLGGRLNEQFF
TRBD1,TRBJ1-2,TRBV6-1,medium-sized,TGTGCCAGCAGTCCAGGGGGAAACTATGGCTACACCTTC,CASSPGGNYGYTF
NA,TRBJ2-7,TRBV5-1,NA,TGCGCCAGCAAGGGCCGCCCCTACGAGCAGTACTTC,CASKGRPYEQYF
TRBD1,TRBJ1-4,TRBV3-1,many,TGTGCCAGCAGCCATTGTGGGCCAGAACGGAGAACAGGGGAGAATGAAAAACTGTTTTTT,CASSHCGPERRTGENEKLFF